The clone carrying this T cell receptor (beta chain) was detected once. What it recognizes is unknown. The germline V and J ends were trimmed by 4 bases and 5 bases, with 9 bases remaining between them. The CDR3 is made up of 11 amino acids. The V gene's germline CDR1 is DFQATT and CDR2 SNEGSKA (reference sequence). The entry originates in a study of cytomegalovirus exposure and HLA in healthy donors. Study findings and constraints: Rates of TCR association differed by HLA locus in a later analysis, with DRB1 highest and HLA-C lowest. In an earlier analysis, most TCR beta V segments were productive about 87% or about 30% of the time. An apparent linkage of common viral pathogens to several of the most significant clusters emerged in a later analysis.

Both 60 Vbeta primers and 13 Jbeta primers went into the PCR. Some clones are missing from TCRdb's copy, which holds only in-frame ones; the method was immunoSEQ multiplex PCR. The table shows about 150,000 clones, with roughly 80% occurring only once. Sample: PBMCs. The V gene is TRBV20-1, the J gene TRBJ2-7; the D is unclear. This TCR came from a male donor in good health and CMV-seronegative. CDR3 sequence (DNA): TGCAGTGCTATGACTTATAACGAGCAGTACTTC. Amino acid sequence: CSAMTYNEQYF.